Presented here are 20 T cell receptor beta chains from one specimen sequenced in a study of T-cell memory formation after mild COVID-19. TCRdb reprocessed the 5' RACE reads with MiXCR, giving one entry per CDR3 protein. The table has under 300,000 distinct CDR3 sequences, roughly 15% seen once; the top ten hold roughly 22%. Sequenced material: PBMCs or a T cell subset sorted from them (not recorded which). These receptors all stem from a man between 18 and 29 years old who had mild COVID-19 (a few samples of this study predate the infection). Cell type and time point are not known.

Here the CDR3 DNA reads TGTGCCAGCAGCTCCCCCCCCGGGGTTCGCAATTCACCCCTCCACTTT. The encoded protein is CASSSPPGVRNSPLHF. V and J are TRBV7-2 and TRBJ1-6; D unclear. Germline CDR1 SGHTA, CDR2 FQGNSA. V shed 4 bases and J shed 7 bases, with 17 bases lying between them. The CDR3 is 16 amino acids.

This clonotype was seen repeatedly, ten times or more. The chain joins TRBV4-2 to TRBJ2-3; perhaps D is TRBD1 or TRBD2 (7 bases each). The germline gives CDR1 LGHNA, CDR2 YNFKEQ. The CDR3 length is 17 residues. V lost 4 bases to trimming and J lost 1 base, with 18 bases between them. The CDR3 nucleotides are TGTGCCAGCAGCCGAACGGGGGAGGGACAGCGCACAGATACGCAGTATTTT. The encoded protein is CASSRTGEGQRTDTQYF.

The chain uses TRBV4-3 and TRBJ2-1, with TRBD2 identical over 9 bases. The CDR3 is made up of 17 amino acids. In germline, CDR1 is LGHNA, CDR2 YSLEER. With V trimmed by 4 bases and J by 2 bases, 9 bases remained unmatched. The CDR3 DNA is TGCGCCAGCAGCCCCGTAGCGGGGGCCTCCGCCTACAATGAGCAGTTCTTC. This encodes CASSPVAGASAYNEQFF.

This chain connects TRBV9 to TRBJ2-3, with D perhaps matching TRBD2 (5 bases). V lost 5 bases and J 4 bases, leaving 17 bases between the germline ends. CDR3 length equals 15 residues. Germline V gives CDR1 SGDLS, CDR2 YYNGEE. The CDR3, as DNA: TGTGCCAGCAGAGGCGGAGGCTCGCGGGCAGATACGCAGTATTTT. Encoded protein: CASRGGGSRADTQYF.

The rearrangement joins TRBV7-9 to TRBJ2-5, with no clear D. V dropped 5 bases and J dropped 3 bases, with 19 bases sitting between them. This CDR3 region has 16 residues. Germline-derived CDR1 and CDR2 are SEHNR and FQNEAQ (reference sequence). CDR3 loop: CASSHTDGPSKETQYF. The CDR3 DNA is TGTGCCAGCAGCCATACCGACGGACCTTCAAAAGAGACCCAGTACTTC.

The CDR3 DNA reads TGTGCCAGCAGCCCTAGGTACACCTCCTACGAGCAGTACTTC. This codes for CASSPRYTSYEQYF. The chain employs TRBV7-2 and TRBJ2-7; unclear D gene. Germline assignment: CDR1 SGHTA and CDR2 FQGNSA. V lost 5 bases and J lost 0, with 11 bases in between. This CDR3 region has 14 residues.

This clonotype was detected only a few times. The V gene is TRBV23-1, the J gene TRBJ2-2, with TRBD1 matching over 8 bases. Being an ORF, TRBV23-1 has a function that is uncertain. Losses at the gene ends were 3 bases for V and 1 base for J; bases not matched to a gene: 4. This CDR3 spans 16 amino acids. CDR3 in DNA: TGCGCCAGCAGTCAGGACGACAGGGGGAACACCGGGGAGCTGTTTTTT. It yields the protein CASSQDDRGNTGELFF.

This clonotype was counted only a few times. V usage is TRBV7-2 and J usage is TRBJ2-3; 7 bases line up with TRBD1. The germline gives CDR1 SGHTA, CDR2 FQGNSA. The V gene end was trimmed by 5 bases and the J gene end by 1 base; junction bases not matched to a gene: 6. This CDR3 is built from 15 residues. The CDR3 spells CASSTQGVGTDTQYF. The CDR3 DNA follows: TGTGCCAGCAGCACCCAGGGGGTGGGCACAGATACGCAGTATTTT.

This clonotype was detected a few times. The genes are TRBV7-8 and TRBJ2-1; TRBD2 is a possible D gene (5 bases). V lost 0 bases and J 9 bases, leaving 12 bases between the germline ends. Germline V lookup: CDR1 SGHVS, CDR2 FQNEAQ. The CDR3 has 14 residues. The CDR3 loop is CASSLARLTLEQFF. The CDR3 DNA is TGTGCCAGCAGCTTAGCAAGACTAACCCTTGAGCAGTTCTTC.

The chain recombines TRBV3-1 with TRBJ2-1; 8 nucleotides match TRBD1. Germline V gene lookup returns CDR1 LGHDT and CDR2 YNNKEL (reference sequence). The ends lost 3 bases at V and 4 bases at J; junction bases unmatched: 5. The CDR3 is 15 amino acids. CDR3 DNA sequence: TGTGCCAGCAGCCACGGGACAGGTCCATACAATGAGCAGTTCTTC. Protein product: CASSHGTGPYNEQFF.

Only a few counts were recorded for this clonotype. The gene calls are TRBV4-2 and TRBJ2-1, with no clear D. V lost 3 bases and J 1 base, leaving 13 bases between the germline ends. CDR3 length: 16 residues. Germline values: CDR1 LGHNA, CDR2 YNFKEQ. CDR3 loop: CASSQISIGSYNEQFF. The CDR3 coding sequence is TGTGCCAGCAGCCAGATAAGTATAGGGTCCTACAATGAGCAGTTCTTC.

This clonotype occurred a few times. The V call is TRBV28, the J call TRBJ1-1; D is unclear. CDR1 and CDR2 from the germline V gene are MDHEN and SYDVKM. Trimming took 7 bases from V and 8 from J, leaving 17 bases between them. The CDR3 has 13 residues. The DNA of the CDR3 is TGTGCCAGCAAACCCGAGGGCGCAAAGGAAGCTTTCTTT. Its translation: CASKPEGAKEAFF.

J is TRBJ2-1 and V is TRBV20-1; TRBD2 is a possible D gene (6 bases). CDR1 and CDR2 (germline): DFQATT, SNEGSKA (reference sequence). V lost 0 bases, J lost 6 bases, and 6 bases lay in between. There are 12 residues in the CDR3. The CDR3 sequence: CSAREAGNEQFF. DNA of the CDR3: TGCAGTGCTAGAGAAGCGGGCAATGAGCAGTTCTTC.

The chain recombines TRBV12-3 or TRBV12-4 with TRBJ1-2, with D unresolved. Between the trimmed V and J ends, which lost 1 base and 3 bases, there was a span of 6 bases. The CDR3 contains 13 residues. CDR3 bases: TGTGCCAGCAGTTTAGAGAGGTACTATGGCTACACCTTC. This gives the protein CASSLERYYGYTF.

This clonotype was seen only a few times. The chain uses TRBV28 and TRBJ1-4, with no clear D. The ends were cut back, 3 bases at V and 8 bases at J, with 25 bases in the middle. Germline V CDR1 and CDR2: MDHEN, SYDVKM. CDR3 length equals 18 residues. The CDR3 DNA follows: TGTGCCAGCAGTTTTTCCGACCTCAAGGGTTCTTCTGGCGAAAAACTGTTTTTT. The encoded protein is CASSFSDLKGSSGEKLFF.

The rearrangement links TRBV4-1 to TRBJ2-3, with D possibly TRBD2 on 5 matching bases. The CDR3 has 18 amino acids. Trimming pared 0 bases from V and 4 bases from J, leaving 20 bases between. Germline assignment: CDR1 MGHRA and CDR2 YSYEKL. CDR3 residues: CASSQDNSEREFSDTQYF. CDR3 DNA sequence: TGCGCCAGCAGCCAAGATAATAGCGAGCGAGAGTTCTCAGATACGCAGTATTTT.

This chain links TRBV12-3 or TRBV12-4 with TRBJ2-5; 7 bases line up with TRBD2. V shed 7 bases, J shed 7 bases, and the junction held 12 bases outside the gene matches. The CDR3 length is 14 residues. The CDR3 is CASTPRAGILTQYF. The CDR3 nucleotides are TGTGCCAGCACCCCTCGAGCGGGGATATTGACCCAGTACTTC.

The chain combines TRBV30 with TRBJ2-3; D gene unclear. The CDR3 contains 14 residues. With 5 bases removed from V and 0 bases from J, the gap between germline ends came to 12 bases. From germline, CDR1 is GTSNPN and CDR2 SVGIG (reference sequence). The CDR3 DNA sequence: TGTGCCTGGGGAACGTACCCGAGCACAGATACGCAGTATTTT. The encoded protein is CAWGTYPSTDTQYF.

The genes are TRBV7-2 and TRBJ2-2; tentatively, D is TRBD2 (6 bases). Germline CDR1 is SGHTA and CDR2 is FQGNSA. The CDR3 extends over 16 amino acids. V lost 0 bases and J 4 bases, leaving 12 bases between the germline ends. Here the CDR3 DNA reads TGTGCCAGCAGCTTAGCCCACAGGAGGGGCACCGGGGAGCTGTTTTTT. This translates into CASSLAHRRGTGELFF.

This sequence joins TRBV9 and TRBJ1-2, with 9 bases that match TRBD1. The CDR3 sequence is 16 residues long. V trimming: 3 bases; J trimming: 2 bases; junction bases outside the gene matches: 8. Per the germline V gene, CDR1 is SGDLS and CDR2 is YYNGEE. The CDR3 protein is CASSGGQGRENYGYTF. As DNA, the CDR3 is TGTGCCAGCAGCGGCGGACAGGGGCGGGAGAACTATGGCTACACCTTC.